One sample yielded the 4 T cell receptor beta chains listed below, sequenced in a study of blood T cell repertoires in COVID-19. Generated by immunoSEQ multiplex PCR, the TCRdb table keeps only in-frame clones and is missing some. The table shows roughly 260,000 clones, with around 82% occurring only once. The sample consisted of PBMCs or T cells enriched from blood (not recorded which). These TCRs come from a woman aged 40 to 50 who had been exposed to COVID-19.

The rearrangement joins TRBV7-2 to TRBJ1-6, with D hard to call. V was shortened by 8 bases and J by 0 bases, with 8 bases between the two germline ends. Germline V lookup: CDR1 SGHTA, CDR2 FQGNSA. The length of the CDR3 is 14 residues. The CDR3 sequence: CASFGGSYNSPLHF. CDR3 sequence (DNA): TGTGCCAGCTTCGGCGGCTCCTATAATTCACCCCTCCACTTT.

The chain carries TRBV5-4 and TRBJ2-5, with TRBD2 identical over 13 bases. Trimming took 0 bases from V and 4 from J; bases not matched to a gene: 0. CDR3 length: 15 residues. Germline V lookup: CDR1 SGHNT, CDR2 YYREEE (reference sequence). The CDR3 reads CASSLGLAGGETQYF. For the CDR3, the DNA is TGTGCCAGCAGCTTGGGACTAGCGGGGGGAGAGACCCAGTACTTC.

V usage is TRBV9 and J usage is TRBJ1-5; weak D call: TRBD1 (5 bases). V was clipped by 0 bases and J by 7 bases, with 17 bases between them. Germline CDR1 is SGDLS and CDR2 is YYNGEE. The CDR3 loop spans 16 amino acids. The CDR3 reads CASSVGAGERSQPQHF. The CDR3, as DNA: TGTGCCAGCAGCGTAGGGGCGGGGGAGAGGAGCCAGCCCCAGCATTTT.

This clone came up a few times. This sequence joins TRBV7-2 and TRBJ2-7; 10 nucleotides agree with TRBD1. Per the germline V gene, CDR1 is SGHTA and CDR2 is FQGNSA. CDR3 length: 18 residues. V lost 5 bases to trimming and J lost 2 bases; unmatched junction nucleotides: 15. CDR3 sequence (DNA): TGTGCCAGCAGCGTTACCGGGACAGGGACAGGGGACCCCTACGAGCAGTACTTC. Translating gives CASSVTGTGTGDPYEQYF.